This paragraph covers one TCR beta chain sequence. These data belong to a study of blood T cell repertoires in COVID-19. The CDR3 totals 13 residues. The trim removed 4 bases at V and 6 bases at J, leaving 2 bases unmatched. CDR1 is KGHDR, CDR2 SFDVKD, per germline. Per the original data handling: Scientists estimated how many nucleated cells there were by amplifying reference gene primers. Assay: immunoSEQ multiplex PCR; the TCRdb copy retains only in-frame clones and omits some. V and J calls and clone size come straight from that table; D and trimming were deduced from the DNA. There are around 200,000 clones in the sample; roughly four fifths occur only once, and 9.2% lies in the top ten.

The genes are TRBV24-1 and TRBJ2-1; the match to TRBD2 covers 7 bases. The sequence derives from a man aged 35 to 55 who had recovered from COVID-19. The sequenced material came from PBMCs or T cells enriched from blood (not recorded which). DNA for the CDR3: TGTGCCACCAGTGACGGGGGGATCAATGAGCAGTTCTTC. Its protein product is CATSDGGINEQFF.